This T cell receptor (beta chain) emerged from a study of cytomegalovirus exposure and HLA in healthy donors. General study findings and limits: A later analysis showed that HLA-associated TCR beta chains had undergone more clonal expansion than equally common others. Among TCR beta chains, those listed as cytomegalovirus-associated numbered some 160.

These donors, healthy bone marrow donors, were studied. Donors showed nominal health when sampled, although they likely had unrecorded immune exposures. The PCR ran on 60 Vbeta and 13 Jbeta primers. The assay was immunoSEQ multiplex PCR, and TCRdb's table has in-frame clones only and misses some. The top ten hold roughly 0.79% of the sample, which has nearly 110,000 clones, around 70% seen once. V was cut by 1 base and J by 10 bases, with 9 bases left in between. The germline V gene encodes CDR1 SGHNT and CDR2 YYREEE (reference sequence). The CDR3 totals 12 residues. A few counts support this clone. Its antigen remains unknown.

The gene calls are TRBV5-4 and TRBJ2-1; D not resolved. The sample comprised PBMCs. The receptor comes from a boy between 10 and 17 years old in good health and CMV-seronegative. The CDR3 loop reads CASSLSGGEQFF. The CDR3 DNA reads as TGTGCCAGCAGCTTGTCTGGCGGAGAGCAGTTCTTC.